This T cell receptor beta chain originates from a study of beta chain features in type 1 diabetes. As concerns this clone: Its antigen is unidentified.

Sequencing targeted expressed TCRB transcripts, as all isolated RNA had been reverse transcribed. Data came from immunoSEQ multiplex PCR; TCRdb stores just in-frame clones and leaves some out. The profile shows 130,000 to 150,000 clones, roughly 53% of them singletons. Study outcomes and limitations: Moderate but significant shortening of TCRB CDR3s was recorded in all four CD4+ subsets from Type 1 diabetes patients.

Trimming took 1 base from V and 1 from J, leaving 6 bases between them. Germline V gene data show CDR1 as SGHRS and CDR2 as YFSETQ. CDR3 length: 13 amino acids. The receptor was derived from a man aged 18 to 29 in good health. This chain uses TRBV5-1 with TRBJ2-7; D is uncertain. Sequenced input: Tregs from blood. This CDR3 is CASSLHSSYEQYF. The CDR3 bases are TGCGCCAGCAGCTTGCACAGTTCCTACGAGCAGTACTTC.